These T cell receptor beta chains were read from a single sample in a study of blood T cell repertoires in COVID-19. The method was immunoSEQ multiplex PCR; TCRdb's version includes in-frame clones alone and lacks a portion of them. Among around 50,000 clones listed, around four fifths were seen once. The sequencing input was peripheral blood. Receptor source: a human donor in a cohort sampled during active COVID-19. Both conserved end residues are part of each CDR3. Fields, in order: clone size, V gene, CDR3 length, D gene, J gene, CDR3 DNA, CDR3 protein. A D gene is named only where the DNA matches it firmly. The size field is filled for only some rows; it gives once, few, many or a size class.

>NA|TRBV7-8|15|NA|TRBJ2-2
TGTGCCAGCAGCCGAGCGACTAGAAAGGGCGGGGAGCTGTTTTTT
CASSRATRKGGELFF
>NA|TRBV27|15|TRBD2|TRBJ2-1
TGTGCCAGCAGTGGAGGTATAGCGGGGTCTAATGAGCAGTTCTTC
CASSGGIAGSNEQFF
>NA|TRBV28|15|NA|TRBJ1-3
TGTGCCAGCAGTTACCTACAGGGTTCTGGAAACACCATATATTTT
CASSYLQGSGNTIYF
>NA|TRBV2|14|TRBD1|TRBJ2-5
TGTGCCAGCAGTGGGGGACAGGGGCGGGCGACCCAGTACTTC
CASSGGQGRATQYF
>NA|TRBV7-6|16|TRBD2|TRBJ2-5
TGTGCCAGCAGCGCGACTAGCGGGGCTTCCGGGGGGACCCAGTACTTC
CASSATSGASGGTQYF
>NA|TRBV2|15|NA|TRBJ1-5
TGTGCCAGCAGGGAGACAGGCCTTAGCAATCAGCCCCAGCATTTT
CASRETGLSNQPQHF
>NA|TRBV5-6|15|TRBD1|TRBJ1-2
TGTGCCAGCAGCTGGGAGCCGGGACAGGGGGCTGGCTACACCTTC
CASSWEPGQGAGYTF
>NA|TRBV2|14|NA|TRBJ1-3
TGTGCCAGCAGTGGTGAGGGAGGAGGAAACACCATATATTTT
CASSGEGGGNTIYF
>NA|TRBV7-2|15|NA|TRBJ2-2
TGTGCCAGCAGCTTAGACAGGGTCCACACCGGGGAGCTGTTTTTT
CASSLDRVHTGELFF
>NA|TRBV5-1|16|NA|TRBJ2-4
TGCGCCAGCAGCCGGCGGGACCGTGTCGGAGGAAACATTCAGTACTTC
CASSRRDRVGGNIQYF
>NA|TRBV29-1|12|TRBD1|TRBJ1-3
TGCAGCGCCGACGGACAGGGTAACACCATATATTTT
CSADGQGNTIYF
>NA|TRBV7-2|15|NA|TRBJ1-5
TGTGCCAGCAGCCCCGGACAGTCTAGCAATCAGCCCCAGCATTTT
CASSPGQSSNQPQHF
>NA|TRBV27|15|NA|TRBJ2-6
TGTGCCAGCAGTCGTGGGGGGACTGGGGCCAACGTCCTGACTTTC
CASSRGGTGANVLTF
>once|TRBV5-1|15|TRBD1|TRBJ1-2
TGCGCCAGCAGCCCTTTTCAGGGGGCGGGCTATGGCTACACCTTC
CASSPFQGAGYGYTF
>NA|TRBV30|13|NA|TRBJ1-4
TGTGCCTGGAGTCGGGATGGAGGTGAAAAACTGTTTTTT
CAWSRDGGEKLFF
>NA|TRBV6-6|16|NA|TRBJ2-4
TGTGCCAGCAGTTCCCCGACAGTCTCAGCCAAAAACATTCAGTACTTC
CASSSPTVSAKNIQYF
>NA|TRBV9|16|TRBD1|TRBJ1-1
TGTGCCAGCACTATTGGGACAGGGGGCATGAACACTGAAGCTTTCTTT
CASTIGTGGMNTEAFF
>medium-sized|TRBV6-5|14|NA|TRBJ2-7
TGTGCCAGCACCTCCTCACAGGGATCCTACGAGCAGTACTTC
CASTSSQGSYEQYF
>NA|TRBV3-1/TRBV3-2|16|TRBD2|TRBJ2-5
TGTGCCAGCAGCCAGCGGAGCGGGGGGGCTCGTGAGACCCAGTACTTC
CASSQRSGGARETQYF
>NA|TRBV15|18|TRBD2|TRBJ2-1
TGTGCCACCAGCCAGGAGAGTAGCGGGGGGGCTGAATGGAATGAGCAGTTCTTC
CATSQESSGGAEWNEQFF
>few|TRBV4-3|16|TRBD2|TRBJ2-5
TGCGCCAGCAGCCCTGGGACTAGCGGGGGGGTAGAGACCCAGTACTTC
CASSPGTSGGVETQYF
>once|TRBV2|16|TRBD2|TRBJ2-2
TGTGCCAGCCAAACTAGCGGGGGGGCTGGCACCGGGGAGCTGTTTTTT
CASQTSGGAGTGELFF
>NA|TRBV7-3|15|NA|TRBJ2-6
TGTGCCAGCAGCCCCCAGTTATCTGGGGCCAACGTCCTGACTTTC
CASSPQLSGANVLTF
>NA|TRBV28|12|NA|TRBJ2-7
TGTGCCAGCAGACAGGGAACCTACGAGCAGTACTTC
CASRQGTYEQYF
>NA|TRBV19|15|TRBD1|TRBJ1-1
TGTGCCAGTACTCGACCCGGACAGGGGAGGACTGAAGCTTTCTTT
CASTRPGQGRTEAFF
>NA|TRBV5-4|15|TRBD2|TRBJ2-1
TGTGCCAGCAACGGGGGGGGATCGGGTTACAATGAGCAGTTCTTC
CASNGGGSGYNEQFF